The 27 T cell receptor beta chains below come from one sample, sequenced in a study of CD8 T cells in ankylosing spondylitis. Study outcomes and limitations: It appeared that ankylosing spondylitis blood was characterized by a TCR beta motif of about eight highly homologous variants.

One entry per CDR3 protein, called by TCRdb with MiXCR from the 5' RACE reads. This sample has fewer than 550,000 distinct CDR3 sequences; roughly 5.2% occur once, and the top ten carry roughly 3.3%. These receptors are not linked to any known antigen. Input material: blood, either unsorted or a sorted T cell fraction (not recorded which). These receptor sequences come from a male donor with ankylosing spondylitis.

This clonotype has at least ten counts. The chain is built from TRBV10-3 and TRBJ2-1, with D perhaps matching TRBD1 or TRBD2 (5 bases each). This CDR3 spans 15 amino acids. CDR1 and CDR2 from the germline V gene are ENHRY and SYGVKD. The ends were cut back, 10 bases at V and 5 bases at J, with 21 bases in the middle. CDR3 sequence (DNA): TGTGCCACCGAGGGAGATGTGACAGCTAACAATGAGCAGTTCTTC. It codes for CATEGDVTANNEQFF.

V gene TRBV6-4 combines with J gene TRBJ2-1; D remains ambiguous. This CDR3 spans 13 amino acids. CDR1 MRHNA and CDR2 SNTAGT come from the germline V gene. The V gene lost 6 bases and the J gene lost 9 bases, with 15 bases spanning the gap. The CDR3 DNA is TGTGCCAGCAGCCCCATCCGAGCCGGTGAGCAGTTCTTC. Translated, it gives CASSPIRAGEQFF.

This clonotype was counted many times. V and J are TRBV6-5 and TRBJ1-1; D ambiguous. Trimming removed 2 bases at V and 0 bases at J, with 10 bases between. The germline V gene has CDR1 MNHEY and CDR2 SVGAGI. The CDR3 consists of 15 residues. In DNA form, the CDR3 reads TGTGCCAGCAGTTACGGCGCAGCTATGAACACTGAAGCTTTCTTT. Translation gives CASSYGAAMNTEAFF.

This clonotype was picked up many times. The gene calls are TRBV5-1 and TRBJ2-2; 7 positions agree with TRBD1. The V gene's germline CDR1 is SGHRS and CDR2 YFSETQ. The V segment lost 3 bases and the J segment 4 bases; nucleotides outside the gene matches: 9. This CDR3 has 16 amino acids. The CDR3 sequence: CASSSSDREGTGELFF. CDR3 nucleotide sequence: TGCGCCAGCAGCTCATCAGACAGGGAAGGCACCGGGGAGCTGTTTTTT.

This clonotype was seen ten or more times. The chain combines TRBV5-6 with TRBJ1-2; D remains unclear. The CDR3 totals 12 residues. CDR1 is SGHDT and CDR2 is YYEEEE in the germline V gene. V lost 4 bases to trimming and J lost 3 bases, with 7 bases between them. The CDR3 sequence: CASSNLDYGYTF. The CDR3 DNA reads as TGTGCCAGCAGCAATTTAGACTATGGCTACACCTTC. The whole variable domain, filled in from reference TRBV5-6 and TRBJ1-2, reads DAGVTQSPTHLIKTRGQQVTLRCSPKSGHDTVSWYQQALGQGPQFIFQYYEEEERQRGNFPDRFSGHQFPNYSSELNVNALLLGDSALYLCASSNLDYGYTFGSGTRLTVV.

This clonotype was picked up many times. CDR3 in DNA: TGCGCCAGCAGTTACGATCTAGCGGGTACCTACAATGAGCAGTTCTTC. Translation: CASSYDLAGTYNEQFF. The chain is built from TRBV5-1 and TRBJ2-1; the match to TRBD2 covers 8 bases. Per the germline V gene, CDR1 is SGHRS and CDR2 is YFSETQ. This CDR3 contains 16 residues. The ends lost 5 bases at V and 2 bases at J; junction bases unmatched: 9.

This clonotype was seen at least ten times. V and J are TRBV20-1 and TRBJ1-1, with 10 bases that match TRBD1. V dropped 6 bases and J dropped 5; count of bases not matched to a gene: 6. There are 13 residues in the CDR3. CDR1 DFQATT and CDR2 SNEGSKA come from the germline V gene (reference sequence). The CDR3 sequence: CSATRDRGTEAFF. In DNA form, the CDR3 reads TGCAGTGCCACCAGGGACAGGGGAACTGAAGCTTTCTTT.

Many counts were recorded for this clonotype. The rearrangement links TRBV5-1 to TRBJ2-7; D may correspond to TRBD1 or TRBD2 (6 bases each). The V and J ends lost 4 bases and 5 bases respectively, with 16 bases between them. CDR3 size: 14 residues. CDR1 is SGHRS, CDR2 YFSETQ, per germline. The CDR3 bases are TGCGCCAGCAGCCTTTTTTTGGGGGGCGACGAGCAGTACTTC. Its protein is CASSLFLGGDEQYF. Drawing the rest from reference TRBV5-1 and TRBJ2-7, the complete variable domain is KAGVTQTPRYLIKTRGQQVTLSCSPISGHRSVSWYQQTPGQGLQFLFEYFSETQRNKGNFPGRFSGRQFSNSRSEMNVSTLELGDSALYLCASSLFLGGDEQYFGPGTRLTVT.

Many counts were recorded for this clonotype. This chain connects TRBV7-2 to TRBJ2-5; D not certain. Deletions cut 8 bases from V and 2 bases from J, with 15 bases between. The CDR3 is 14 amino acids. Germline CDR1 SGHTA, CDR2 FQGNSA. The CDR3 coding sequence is TGTGCCAGCTCTCCAATGTTCGGGCAAGAGACCCAGTACTTC. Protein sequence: CASSPMFGQETQYF.

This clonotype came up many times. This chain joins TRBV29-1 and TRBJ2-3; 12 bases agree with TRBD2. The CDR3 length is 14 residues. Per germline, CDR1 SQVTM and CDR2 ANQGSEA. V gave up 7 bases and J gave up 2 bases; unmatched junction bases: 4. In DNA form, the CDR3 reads TGCAGCGGCGGACTAGCGGGAAACACAGATACGCAGTATTTT. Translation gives CSGGLAGNTDTQYF.

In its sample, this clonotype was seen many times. CDR3 residues: CASSFEVTYYGYTF. The DNA for the CDR3 is TGTGCCAGCAGCTTCGAAGTTACCTACTATGGCTACACCTTC. The chain uses TRBV5-5 and TRBJ1-2; unclear D gene. From germline, CDR1 is SGHKS and CDR2 YYEKEE (reference sequence). This CDR3 has 14 residues. Trimming left V 2 bases short and J 3 bases short, with 11 bases between. Based on the CDR3 plus reference TRBV5-5 and TRBJ1-2, the full variable domain is DAGVTQSPTHLIKTRGQQVTLRCSPISGHKSVSWYQQVLGQGPQFIFQYYEKEERGRGNFPDRFSARQFPNYSSELNVNALLLGDSALYLCASSFEVTYYGYTFGSGTRLTVV.

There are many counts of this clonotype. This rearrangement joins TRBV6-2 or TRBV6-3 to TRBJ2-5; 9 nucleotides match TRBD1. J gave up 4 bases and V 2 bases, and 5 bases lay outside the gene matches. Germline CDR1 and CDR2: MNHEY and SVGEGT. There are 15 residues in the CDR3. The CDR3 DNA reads TGTGCCAGCAGTTACCCGGGACAGGGCAGAGAGACCCAGTACTTC. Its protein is CASSYPGQGRETQYF.

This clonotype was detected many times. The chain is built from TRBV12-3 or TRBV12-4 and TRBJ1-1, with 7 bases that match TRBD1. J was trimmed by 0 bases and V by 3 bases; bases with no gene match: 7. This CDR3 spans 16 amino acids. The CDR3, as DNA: TGTGCCAGCAGTTTGAGGGGGCATTTGATGAACACTGAAGCTTTCTTT. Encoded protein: CASSLRGHLMNTEAFF.

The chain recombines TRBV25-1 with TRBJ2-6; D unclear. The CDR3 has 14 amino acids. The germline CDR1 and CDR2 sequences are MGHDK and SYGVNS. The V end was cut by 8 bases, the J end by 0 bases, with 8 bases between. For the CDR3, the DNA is TGTGCCAGCGGATCTTCCTCTGGGGCCAACGTCCTGACTTTC. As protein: CASGSSSGANVLTF.

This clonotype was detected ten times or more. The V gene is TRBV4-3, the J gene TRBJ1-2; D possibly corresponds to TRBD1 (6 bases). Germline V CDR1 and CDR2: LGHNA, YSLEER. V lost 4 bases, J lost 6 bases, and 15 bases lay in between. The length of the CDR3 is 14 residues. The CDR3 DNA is TGCGCCAGCAGCCTGAGGTACAGGGACCATGGCTACACCTTC. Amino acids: CASSLRYRDHGYTF.

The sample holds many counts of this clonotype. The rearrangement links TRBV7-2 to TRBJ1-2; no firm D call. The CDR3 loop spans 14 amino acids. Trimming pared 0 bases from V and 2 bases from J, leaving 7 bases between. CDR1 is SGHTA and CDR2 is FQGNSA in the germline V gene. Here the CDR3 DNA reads TGTGCCAGCAGCTTAGCATCGGGGAACTATGGCTACACCTTC. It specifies CASSLASGNYGYTF.

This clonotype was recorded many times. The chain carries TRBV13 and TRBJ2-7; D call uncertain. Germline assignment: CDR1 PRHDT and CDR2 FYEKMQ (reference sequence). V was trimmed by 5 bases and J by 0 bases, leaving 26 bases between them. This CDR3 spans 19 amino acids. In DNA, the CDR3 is TGTGCCAGCAGCGCCAAGGCTATTGGAATTGGTAAAAGCTCCTACGAGCAGTACTTC. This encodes CASSAKAIGIGKSSYEQYF.

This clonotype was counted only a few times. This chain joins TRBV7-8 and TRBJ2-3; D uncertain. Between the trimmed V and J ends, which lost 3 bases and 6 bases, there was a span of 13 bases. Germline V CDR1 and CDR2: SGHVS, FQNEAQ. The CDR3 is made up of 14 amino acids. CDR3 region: CASSFLTPSDTQYF. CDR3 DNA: TGTGCCAGCAGCTTTCTTACCCCCTCGGATACGCAGTATTTT.

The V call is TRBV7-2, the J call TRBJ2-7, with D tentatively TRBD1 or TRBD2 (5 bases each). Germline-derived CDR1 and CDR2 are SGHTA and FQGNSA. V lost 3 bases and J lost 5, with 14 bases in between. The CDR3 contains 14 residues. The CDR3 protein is CASSLDSGTDEQYF. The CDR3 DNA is TGTGCCAGCAGCTTGGACTCAGGGACGGACGAGCAGTACTTC. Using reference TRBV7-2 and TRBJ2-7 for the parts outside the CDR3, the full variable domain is GAGVSQSPSNKVTEKGKDVELRCDPISGHTALYWYRQSLGQGLEFLIYFQGNSAPDKSGLPSDRFSAERTGGSVSTLTIQRTQQEDSAVYLCASSLDSGTDEQYFGPGTRLTVT.

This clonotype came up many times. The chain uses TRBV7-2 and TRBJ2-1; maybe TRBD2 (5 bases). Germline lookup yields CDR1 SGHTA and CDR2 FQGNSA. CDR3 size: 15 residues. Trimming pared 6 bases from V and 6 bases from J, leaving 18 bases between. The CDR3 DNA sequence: TGTGCCAGCAGGAACCGGGATTCCCGACCCAATGAGCAGTTCTTC. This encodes CASRNRDSRPNEQFF.

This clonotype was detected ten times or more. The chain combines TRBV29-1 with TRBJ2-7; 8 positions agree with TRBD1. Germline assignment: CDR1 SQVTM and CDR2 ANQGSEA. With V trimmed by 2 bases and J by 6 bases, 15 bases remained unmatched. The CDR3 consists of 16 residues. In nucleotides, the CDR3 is TGCAGCGTTGAATCGCCGGGACAGGATGATATACGCGAGCAGTACTTC. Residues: CSVESPGQDDIREQYF.

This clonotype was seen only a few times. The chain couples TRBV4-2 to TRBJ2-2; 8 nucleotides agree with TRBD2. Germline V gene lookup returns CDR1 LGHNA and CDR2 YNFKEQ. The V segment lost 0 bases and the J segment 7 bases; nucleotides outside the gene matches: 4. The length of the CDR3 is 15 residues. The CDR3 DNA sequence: TGTGCCAGCAGCCAAGAGTTCGGGGGGGGCGGGGAGCTGTTTTTT. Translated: CASSQEFGGGGELFF.

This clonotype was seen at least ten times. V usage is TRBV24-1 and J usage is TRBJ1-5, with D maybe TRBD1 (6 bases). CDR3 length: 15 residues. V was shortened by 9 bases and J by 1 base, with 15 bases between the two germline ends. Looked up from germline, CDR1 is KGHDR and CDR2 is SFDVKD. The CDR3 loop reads CATSKSGESNQPQHF. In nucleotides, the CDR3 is TGTGCCACCTCCAAATCAGGGGAGAGCAATCAGCCCCAGCATTTT.

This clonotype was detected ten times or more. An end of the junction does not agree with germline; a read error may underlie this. The CDR3 sequence: CASTQSQGTGELFF. In DNA, the CDR3 is TGTGCTAGCACCCAGTCACAGGGAACCGGGGAGCTGTTTTTT. V is TRBV7-7 and J is TRBJ2-2, with a tentative D call TRBD1 (6 bases). Germline V gene data show CDR1 as SSHAT and CDR2 as FNYEAQ (reference sequence). This CDR3 comprises 14 residues.

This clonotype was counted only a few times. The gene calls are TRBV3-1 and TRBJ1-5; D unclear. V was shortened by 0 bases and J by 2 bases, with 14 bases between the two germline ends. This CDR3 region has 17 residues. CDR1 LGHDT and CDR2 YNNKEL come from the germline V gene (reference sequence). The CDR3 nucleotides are TGTGCCAGCAGCCAAGAGTGGCCGACCTATGGCAATCAGCCCCAGCATTTT. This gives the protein CASSQEWPTYGNQPQHF.

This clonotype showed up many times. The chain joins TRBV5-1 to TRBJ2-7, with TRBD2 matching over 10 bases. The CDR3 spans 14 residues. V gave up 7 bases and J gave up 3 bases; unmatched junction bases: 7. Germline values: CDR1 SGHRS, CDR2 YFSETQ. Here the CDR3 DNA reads TGCGCCAGCTCCTCCGGGACTAGCGACTACGAGCAGTACTTC. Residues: CASSSGTSDYEQYF.

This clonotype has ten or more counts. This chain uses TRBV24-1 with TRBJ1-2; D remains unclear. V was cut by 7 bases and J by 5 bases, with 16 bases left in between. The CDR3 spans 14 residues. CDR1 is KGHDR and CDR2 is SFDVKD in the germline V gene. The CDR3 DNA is TGTGCCACCAGCAACCCTCCGACGAATTATGGCTACACCTTC. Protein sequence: CATSNPPTNYGYTF.